This entry lists 21 T cell receptor beta chains sequenced from one sample in a study of CD8+ T cells in alopecia areata. Specified treatment: oral pan-JAK inhibitor, 5-10 mg twice daily. cDNA serving as the sequencing template came from extracted, reverse transcribed RNA. Some clones are missing from TCRdb's copy, which holds only in-frame ones; the method was immunoSEQ multiplex PCR. The data show some 190,000 clones, more than 55% seen once. The source was CD4+ T cells sorted from blood, collected between weeks 44 and 45, from a patient treated with tofacitinib. Receptors originate from a human donor with alopecia areata.

The gene calls are TRBV30 and TRBJ1-4; D not certain. Germline CDR1 GTSNPN, CDR2 SVGIG (reference sequence). Trimming shortened V by 3 bases and J by 3 bases, and 8 bases separated the two germline ends. The CDR3 consists of 13 residues. The CDR3 DNA follows: TGTGCCTGGAGCGGCAGATCTAATGAAAAACTGTTTTTT. Protein: CAWSGRSNEKLFF.

This clone has just a few counts. V usage is TRBV6-4 and J usage is TRBJ2-1, with 11 bases that match TRBD2. This CDR3 contains 15 residues. Germline CDR1 reads MRHNA; CDR2 reads SNTAGT. Trimming at V came to 2 bases and at J to 7 bases, leaving 4 bases not matched to a gene. CDR3 region: CASSDASGGSNEQFF. Written as DNA, the CDR3 is TGTGCCAGCAGTGACGCTAGCGGGGGGTCGAATGAGCAGTTCTTC.

The V and J genes are TRBV30 and TRBJ2-3; D is possibly TRBD2 (5 bases). Germline V gene sequence: CDR1 GTSNPN, CDR2 SVGIG (reference sequence). The CDR3 runs to 15 residues. The V and J ends lost 3 bases and 4 bases respectively, with 17 bases between them. CDR3 nucleotides: TGTGCCTGGAGCCGACGGACGGGGATCGCAGATACGCAGTATTTT. Translated: CAWSRRTGIADTQYF.

This clone came up a few times. This sequence joins TRBV10-3 and TRBJ1-3; no reliable D call. The CDR3 is 14 residues long. Trimming shortened V by 8 bases and J by 0 bases, and 11 bases separated the two germline ends. Germline V CDR1 and CDR2: ENHRY, SYGVKD. CDR3 in amino acids: CAIGGQSSGNTIYF. The CDR3 nucleotides read TGTGCCATCGGTGGCCAGTCCTCTGGAAACACCATATATTTT.

The chain carries TRBV30 and TRBJ2-3; D uncertain. This CDR3 has 16 amino acids. Germline CDR1 and CDR2: GTSNPN and SVGIG (reference sequence). The germline V and J ends were trimmed by 1 base and 5 bases, with 19 bases remaining between them. CDR3 nucleotides: TGTGCCTGGAGTGGATCCCCGCTTCCAGGACGAGATACGCAGTATTTT. This codes for CAWSGSPLPGRDTQYF.

V gene TRBV7-7 combines with J gene TRBJ1-1; D not certain. Per the germline V gene, CDR1 is SSHAT and CDR2 is FNYEAQ (reference sequence). CDR3 size: 13 residues. Trimming left V 5 bases short and J 0 bases short, with 7 bases between. CDR3 DNA sequence: TGTGCCAGCAGCGCGGACGTGAACACTGAAGCTTTCTTT. It is translated as CASSADVNTEAFF.

V gene TRBV19 combines with J gene TRBJ2-4, with 9 bases matching TRBD2. The V segment lost 2 bases and the J segment 3 bases; nucleotides outside the gene matches: 8. This CDR3 spans 17 amino acids. The germline CDR1 and CDR2 sequences are LNHDA and SQIVND (reference sequence). CDR3: CASSIKPSGVVKNIQYF. CDR3 nucleotide sequence: TGTGCCAGTAGTATAAAGCCTAGCGGGGTAGTCAAAAACATTCAGTACTTC.

J is TRBJ1-5 and V is TRBV30, with D perhaps TRBD1 (5 bases). Germline CDR1 is GTSNPN and CDR2 is SVGIG (reference sequence). Between the trimmed V and J ends, which lost 1 base and 7 bases, there was a span of 11 bases. The length of the CDR3 is 13 residues. The CDR3 region has the DNA TGTGCCTGGAGTGCAGGGTTAGACCAGCCCCAGCATTTT. Translating gives CAWSAGLDQPQHF.

The CDR3 is CASSLESGVAYEQYF. For the CDR3, the DNA is TGCGCCAGCAGCTTGGAAAGCGGGGTAGCCTACGAGCAGTACTTC. The J gene is TRBJ2-7, the V gene TRBV5-1; 7 positions agree with TRBD2. In germline, CDR1 is SGHRS, CDR2 YFSETQ. Germline trimming cut 0 bases from V and 2 bases from J; bases unmatched to any gene: 5. The CDR3 loop spans 15 amino acids.

The V call is TRBV29-1, the J call TRBJ2-7, with 11 bases that match TRBD2. The junction had 9 bases not matched to a gene; V was cut back by 2 bases and J by 3 bases. This CDR3 comprises 16 residues. CDR1 SQVTM and CDR2 ANQGSEA come from the germline V gene. The CDR3, as DNA: TGCAGCGTTGAAATATTAGCGGGGGGGAGGCGCTACGAGCAGTACTTC. Protein: CSVEILAGGRRYEQYF.

The chain employs TRBV7-6 and TRBJ1-6, with D uncertain. V shed 0 bases and J shed 1 base, with 10 bases lying between them. Germline loops: CDR1 SGHVS, CDR2 FNYEAQ. CDR3 length: 17 residues. In DNA form, the CDR3 reads TGTGCCAGCAGCTTAGCTGGCGGATCATCCTATAATTCACCCCTCCACTTT. Amino acids: CASSLAGGSSYNSPLHF.

The chain employs TRBV4-3 and TRBJ2-6; TRBD1 might be the D (7 bases). Per germline, CDR1 LGHNA and CDR2 YSLEER. V was trimmed by 0 bases and J by 3 bases, leaving 21 bases between them. The CDR3 runs to 20 residues. CDR3 DNA: TGCGCCAGCAGCCAAGATGTCGTGGCAGGGGGGATCGGTGGGGCCAACGTCCTGACTTTC. Protein sequence: CASSQDVVAGGIGGANVLTF.

This clone was seen more than once but under ten times. The chain uses TRBV30 and TRBJ2-1, with D tentatively TRBD2 (7 bases). The CDR3 consists of 14 residues. Trimming took off 5 bases at V and 7 bases at J, with 18 bases between the two ends. CDR1 and CDR2 (germline): GTSNPN, SVGIG (reference sequence). The CDR3, as DNA: TGTGCCTGGGCTAGGGGGGGGGTCGGGAATGAGCAGTTCTTC. Its protein is CAWARGGVGNEQFF.

This chain joins TRBV7-9 and TRBJ2-1, with 9 nucleotides matching TRBD2. The junction had 6 bases not matched to a gene; V was cut back by 1 base and J by 2 bases. Germline CDR1 is SEHNR and CDR2 is FQNEAQ (reference sequence). The CDR3 length is 17 residues. The CDR3 DNA is TGTGCCAGCAGCTTAGGAGGGCTAGCGGGGACCTACAATGAGCAGTTCTTC. It codes for CASSLGGLAGTYNEQFF. Full variable domain (remainder filled in from reference TRBV7-9 and TRBJ2-1): DTGVSQNPRHKITKRGQNVTFRCDPISEHNRLYWYRQTLGQGPEFLTYFQNEAQLEKSRLLSDRFSAERPKGSFSTLEIQRTEQGDSAMYLCASSLGGLAGTYNEQFFGPGTRLTVL.

This clone has only a few counts. This chain connects TRBV6-6 to TRBJ2-5; a weak D match, TRBD1 (5 bases). Trimming took 2 bases from V and 1 from J, leaving 8 bases between them. From germline, CDR1 is MNHNY and CDR2 SVGAGI (reference sequence). CDR3 length equals 14 residues. Here the CDR3 reads CASSYAGFQETQYF. CDR3 nucleotide sequence: TGTGCCAGCAGTTACGCAGGGTTCCAAGAGACCCAGTACTTC.

The CDR3 DNA sequence: TGTGCCAGCCGGGGACTAGCGGGGCGAGAGACCCAGTACTTC. This translates into CASRGLAGRETQYF. This chain links TRBV27 with TRBJ2-5; 13 positions agree with TRBD2. Trimming cost V 8 bases and J 4 bases; bases outside gene matches: 4. The CDR3 has 14 residues. Germline CDR1 is MNHEY and CDR2 is SMNVEV (reference sequence).

A note on this clone: This sample also contains other DNA sequences that code for the same CDR3. The chain uses TRBV4-3 and TRBJ2-6; D uncertain. The V gene's germline CDR1 is LGHNA and CDR2 YSLEER. V was clipped by 0 bases and J by 4 bases, with 4 bases between them. The CDR3 consists of 14 residues. The DNA of the CDR3 is TGCGCCAGCAGCCAAGACTCCGGGGCCAACGTCCTGACTTTC. It specifies CASSQDSGANVLTF.

This clone was counted a single time. The rearrangement uses TRBV10-1 and TRBJ2-1, with TRBD1 matching 9 bases. This CDR3 comprises 15 residues. The V gene end was trimmed by 3 bases and the J gene end by 6 bases; junction bases not matched to a gene: 6. Germline assignment: CDR1 WNHNN and CDR2 SYGVQD (reference sequence). The CDR3 loop is CASSDMGQGFNEQFF. CDR3 bases: TGCGCCAGCAGTGACATGGGACAGGGATTCAATGAGCAGTTCTTC.

This sequence joins TRBV7-9 and TRBJ2-7; TRBD2 is a possible D gene (5 bases). The CDR3 totals 13 residues. The germline V gene has CDR1 SEHNR and CDR2 FQNEAQ (reference sequence). The V and J ends lost 3 bases and 2 bases respectively, with 8 bases between them. The chain's CDR3 is CASSFSGTYEQYF. The DNA of the CDR3 is TGTGCCAGCAGCTTTTCGGGGACCTACGAGCAGTACTTC. The entire variable domain, with the rest obtained from reference TRBV7-9 and TRBJ2-7, is as follows: DTGVSQNPRHKITKRGQNVTFRCDPISEHNRLYWYRQTLGQGPEFLTYFQNEAQLEKSRLLSDRFSAERPKGSFSTLEIQRTEQGDSAMYLCASSFSGTYEQYFGPGTRLTVT.

V usage is TRBV6-1 and J usage is TRBJ2-7; 9 bases are shared with TRBD1. This CDR3 has 15 residues. Losses at the gene ends were 2 bases for V and 7 bases for J; bases not matched to a gene: 9. The germline V gene has CDR1 MNHNS and CDR2 SASEGT. CDR3 nucleotides: TGTGCCAGCAGTGAATACGGGACAGGGTTTGGTGAGCAGTACTTC. Amino acid sequence: CASSEYGTGFGEQYF.

This clone was seen only once. The chain combines TRBV6-1 with TRBJ1-2; maybe TRBD1 (6 bases). Germline V gene data show CDR1 as MNHNS and CDR2 as SASEGT. The CDR3 has 16 residues. V was shortened by 4 bases and J by 2 bases, with 17 bases between the two germline ends. The CDR3 nucleotides are TGTGCCAGCAGTGGATCGGCGACAGGTCCCAACTATGGCTACACCTTC. It translates to CASSGSATGPNYGYTF.